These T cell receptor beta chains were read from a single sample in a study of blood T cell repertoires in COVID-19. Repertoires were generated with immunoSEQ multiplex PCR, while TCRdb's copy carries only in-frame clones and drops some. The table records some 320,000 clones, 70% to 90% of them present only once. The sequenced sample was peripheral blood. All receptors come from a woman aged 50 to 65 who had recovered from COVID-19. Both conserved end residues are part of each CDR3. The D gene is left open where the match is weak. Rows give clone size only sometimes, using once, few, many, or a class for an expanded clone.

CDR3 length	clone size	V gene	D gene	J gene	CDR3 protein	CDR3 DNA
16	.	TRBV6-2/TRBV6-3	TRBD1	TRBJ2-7	CASSYSGTVFTYEQYF	TGTGCCAGCAGTTACTCCGGGACAGTTTTTACCTACGAGCAGTACTTC
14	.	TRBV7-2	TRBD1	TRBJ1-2	CASSTPGTGLGYTF	TGTGCCAGCAGCACTCCAGGGACAGGGCTTGGCTACACCTTC
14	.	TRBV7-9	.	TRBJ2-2	CASSLRQTTGELFF	TGTGCCAGCAGCCTAAGACAGACAACCGGGGAGCTGTTTTTT
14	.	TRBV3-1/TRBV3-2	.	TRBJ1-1	CASSDGGANTEAFF	TGTGCCAGCAGCGACGGTGGGGCGAACACTGAAGCTTTCTTT
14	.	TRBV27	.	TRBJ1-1	CASSPGGYGTEAFF	TGTGCCAGCAGCCCAGGCGGGTACGGCACTGAAGCTTTCTTT
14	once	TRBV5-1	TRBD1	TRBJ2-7	CASSIGTGSSEQYF	TGCGCCAGCAGCATCGGGACAGGGTCCTCGGAGCAGTACTTC
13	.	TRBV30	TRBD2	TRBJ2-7	CAWNAGEGNEQYF	TGTGCCTGGAACGCGGGAGAGGGCAACGAGCAGTACTTC
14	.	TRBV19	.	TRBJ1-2	CASSILSGSYGYTF	TGTGCCAGTAGTATCCTCTCAGGGTCCTATGGCTACACCTTC
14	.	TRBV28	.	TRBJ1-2	CASSLWSNRYGYTF	TGTGCCAGCAGTTTATGGTCGAACCGGTATGGCTACACCTTC
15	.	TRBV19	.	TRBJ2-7	CASSRRGDLFDEQYF	TGTGCCAGTAGTCGGCGCGGGGACCTCTTCGACGAGCAGTACTTC
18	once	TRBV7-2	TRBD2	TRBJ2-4	CASSLERGGSLAKNIQYF	TGTGCCAGCAGCTTAGAGCGGGGAGGGAGTTTAGCCAAAAACATTCAGTACTTC